The 30 T cell receptor beta chains below all came from one sample that was sequenced in a study of human T cells and chemical hapten exposure. Time point defined: patch test 3, about 24 weeks after DPC sensitization. Described treatment: therapeutic diphenylcyclopropenone sensitization with weekly scalp DPC. TCRdb called the RACE reads again in MiXCR, with one record for every CDR3 protein. The repertoire holds tens of thousands of distinct CDR3 sequences, with 9.5% to 14% as singletons. The starting material was whole blood, obtained in connection with sensitization to the hapten diphenylcyclopropenone (DPC). These receptors originate from a woman aged 45 to 65 with alopecia areata. Some clones in this sample may be carry-over from other donors' samples.

This clonotype was observed at least ten times. The chain carries TRBV21-1 and TRBJ1-3. TRBV21-1 has pseudogene status. The CDR3 consists of 16 residues. The CDR3 loop is CASSSFVFHPGNTIYF. CDR3 bases: TGTGCCAGCAGCTCCTTCGTCTTTCACCCTGGAAACACCATATATTTT.

This clonotype was counted many times. V gene TRBV20-1 combines with J gene TRBJ1-5, with D perhaps TRBD1 (6 bases). The CDR3 spans 12 residues. Per germline, CDR1 DFQATT and CDR2 SNEGSKA (reference sequence). The V end lost 6 bases, the J end lost 6 bases, and 12 bases lay between the germline ends. CDR3 in DNA: TGCAGTGCCAAAGGGGGAGGTCAGCCCCAGCATTTT. It specifies CSAKGGGQPQHF.

This clonotype was seen many times. The chain carries TRBV12-3 or TRBV12-4 and TRBJ2-2; 10 bases map to TRBD2. With 5 bases clipped from V and 2 bases from J, the junction kept 5 bases outside the gene matches. The CDR3 length is 16 residues. CDR3 nucleotides: TGTGCCAGCAGTCGACGACTAGCGGGTAACACCGGGGAGCTGTTTTTT. This gives the protein CASSRRLAGNTGELFF.

This chain links TRBV28 with TRBJ1-1; 8 bases fit TRBD1. The CDR3 is 16 residues long. V trimming: 2 bases; J trimming: 5 bases; junction bases outside the gene matches: 10. In germline, CDR1 is MDHEN, CDR2 SYDVKM. The CDR3 DNA is TGTGCCAGCAGTTTAGCGGGACAGGTGTTTGTTACTGAAGCTTTCTTT. This sequence encodes CASSLAGQVFVTEAFF.

This chain links TRBV29-1 with TRBJ2-5; D may be TRBD2 (5 bases). The V and J ends lost 6 bases and 6 bases respectively, with 20 bases between them. This CDR3 contains 14 residues. Germline V gene sequence: CDR1 SQVTM, CDR2 ANQGSEA. The CDR3 DNA follows: TGCAGCGTCGGCCGGGCGGGCTCCCTGCAGACCCAGTACTTC. Amino acid sequence: CSVGRAGSLQTQYF.

This clonotype occurred many times. The rearrangement joins TRBV18 to TRBJ2-1; possibly TRBD2 for D (5 bases). CDR3 length: 15 residues. Trimming took 5 bases from V and 7 from J, leaving 18 bases between them. Germline-derived CDR1 and CDR2 are KGHSH and LQKENI. The CDR3 sequence is CASSKLAASKNEQFF. CDR3 coding DNA: TGTGCCAGCTCAAAGCTAGCAGCTTCTAAGAATGAGCAGTTCTTC. Drawing the rest from reference TRBV18 and TRBJ2-1, the complete variable domain is NAGVMQNPRHLVRRRGQEARLRCSPMKGHSHVYWYRQLPEEGLKFMVYLQKENIIDESGMPKERFSAEFPKEGPSILRIQQVVRGDSAAYFCASSKLAASKNEQFFGPGTRLTVL.

Only a few counts were recorded for this clonotype. The chain joins TRBV18 to TRBJ1-5; TRBD1 might be the D (6 bases). Germline V gene lookup returns CDR1 KGHSH and CDR2 LQKENI. V was clipped by 0 bases and J by 3 bases, with 9 bases between them. The CDR3 totals 15 residues. The CDR3 DNA follows: TGTGCCAGCTCACCACCGGGGGGCAACAATCAGCCCCAGCATTTT. It is translated as CASSPPGGNNQPQHF.

On this clonotype: A read error may explain this, as a much larger clone is one base away. V is TRBV6-5 and J is TRBJ2-6; no reliable D call. Germline V lookup: CDR1 MNHEY, CDR2 SVGAGI. CDR3 length equals 15 residues. Trimming shortened V by 3 bases and J by 3 bases, and 9 bases separated the two germline ends. The CDR3 DNA follows: TGTGCCAGCAGTTATGGAGTCTTTGGGGCCAACGTCCTGACTTTC. Protein sequence: CASSYGVFGANVLTF.

In its sample, this clonotype was seen many times. This rearrangement joins TRBV5-1 to TRBJ1-4, with a tentative D call TRBD1 (6 bases). V lost 1 base to trimming and J lost 4 bases, with 8 bases between them. Germline assignment: CDR1 SGHRS and CDR2 YFSETQ. The CDR3 covers 14 residues. In DNA form, the CDR3 reads TGCGCCAGCAGCTTGAAGGACAGTAATGAAAAACTGTTTTTT. This sequence encodes CASSLKDSNEKLFF.

There are many counts of this clonotype. The chain combines TRBV5-4 with TRBJ2-1; D ambiguous. V lost 0 bases to trimming and J lost 8 bases, with 9 bases between them. Germline V gene sequence: CDR1 SGHNT, CDR2 YYREEE (reference sequence). The CDR3 has 13 residues. CDR3 sequence: CASSLAGRDEQFF. In DNA, the CDR3 is TGTGCCAGCAGCTTGGCCGGGCGAGATGAGCAGTTCTTC.

A remark on this clonotype: A read error is possible here, since a much larger clone lies one base away. The chain couples TRBV10-3 to TRBJ2-1; tentative D call: TRBD2 (6 bases). The V gene lost 11 bases and the J gene lost 5 bases, with 19 bases spanning the gap. CDR1 and CDR2 (germline): ENHRY, SYGVKD. The CDR3 covers 14 residues. The CDR3 reads CAWKRARNNNEQFF. In DNA form, the CDR3 reads TGTGCCTGGAAGCGGGCTCGTAACAACAATGAGCAGTTCTTC.

This rearrangement joins TRBV24-1 to TRBJ2-3; 11 bases match TRBD1. The germline V gene encodes CDR1 KGHDR and CDR2 SFDVKD. This CDR3 is 18 amino acids long. Trimming removed 2 bases from V and 0 bases from J; junction bases left unmatched: 6. CDR3 nucleotides: TGTGCCACCAGTGATTCCGCCGGGACAGGGGGGAGCACAGATACGCAGTATTTT. Translation gives CATSDSAGTGGSTDTQYF.

This clonotype was observed a handful of times. CDR3 in DNA: TGTGCCAGCAGCCTGACTCTCTACGAGCAGTACTTC. It specifies CASSLTLYEQYF. V is TRBV7-9 and J is TRBJ2-7, with D uncertain. The CDR3 covers 12 residues. V dropped 5 bases and J dropped 3 bases, with 8 bases sitting between them. Germline loops: CDR1 SEHNR, CDR2 FQNEAQ (reference sequence). The full variable domain, its missing parts supplied by reference TRBV7-9 and TRBJ2-7, is DTGVSQNPRHKITKRGQNVTFRCDPISEHNRLYWYRQTLGQGPEFLTYFQNEAQLEKSRLLSDRFSAERPKGSFSTLEIQRTEQGDSAMYLCASSLTLYEQYFGPGTRLTVT.

The genes are TRBV5-8 and TRBJ2-5; D may correspond to TRBD1 or TRBD2 (5 bases each). Between the trimmed V and J ends, which lost 2 bases and 5 bases, there was a span of 16 bases. The CDR3 consists of 15 residues. The V gene's germline CDR1 is SGHTS and CDR2 YDEGEE. The CDR3, as DNA: TGTGCCAGCAGCTTATTGCCAGGGAGTGAGGAGACCCAGTACTTC. Protein sequence: CASSLLPGSEETQYF.

The chain recombines TRBV12-3 or TRBV12-4 with TRBJ2-2; D call uncertain. CDR3 length: 13 amino acids. V lost 6 bases to trimming and J lost 1 base, with 6 bases between them. The DNA for the CDR3 is TGTGCCAGCAGCGACCAGAACACCGGGGAGCTGTTTTTT. This encodes CASSDQNTGELFF.

A word on this clonotype: Being one base from a much bigger clone, this may be a read error. This chain links TRBV7-2 with TRBJ2-7; D perhaps matches TRBD1 (6 bases). The germline gives CDR1 SGHTA, CDR2 FQGNSA. The CDR3 contains 17 residues. The DNA of the CDR3 is TGTGCCAACAGCTCCCAAGGGCAGGGGTACGAACCCTACGAGCAGTACTTC. This gives the protein CANSSQGQGYEPYEQYF.

The chain links TRBV29-1 to TRBJ2-1, with D possibly matching TRBD1 (6 bases). This CDR3 is 13 amino acids long. CDR1 SQVTM and CDR2 ANQGSEA come from the germline V gene. V was pared by 6 bases and J by 4 bases, with 13 bases between. As DNA, the CDR3 is TGCAGCGTCCACTCCGGACAGTACAATGAGCAGTTCTTC. Its translation: CSVHSGQYNEQFF.

This clonotype was counted at least ten times. The chain recombines TRBV30 with TRBJ1-1, with D unclear. V dropped 2 bases and J dropped 1 base, with 8 bases sitting between them. The CDR3 covers 13 residues. CDR1 and CDR2 (germline): GTSNPN, SVGIG (reference sequence). DNA for the CDR3: TGTGCCTGGAGTACCGGAGGGAACACTGAAGCTTTCTTT. As protein: CAWSTGGNTEAFF.

This clonotype was counted a few times. V and J are TRBV27 and TRBJ2-7, with 8 bases that match TRBD1. V lost 6 bases, J lost 6 bases, and 4 bases stayed unmatched. The germline V gene has CDR1 MNHEY and CDR2 SMNVEV (reference sequence). This CDR3 has 12 residues. The chain's CDR3 is CASRSGGREQYF. CDR3 bases: TGTGCCAGCAGGTCAGGGGGCCGCGAGCAGTACTTC.

The chain couples TRBV6-5 to TRBJ2-1; D assignment may be TRBD1 or TRBD2 (5 bases each). This CDR3 region has 15 residues. Trimming took 6 bases from V and 2 from J, leaving 14 bases between them. In germline, CDR1 is MNHEY, CDR2 SVGAGI. The DNA of the CDR3 is TGTGCCAGCAGACAGAGGGGAAGGACCTACAATGAGCAGTTCTTC. Translated: CASRQRGRTYNEQFF.

This clonotype was counted only a few times. In nucleotides, the CDR3 is TGTGCCAGCAGCAAAGTTCTAGGGCAGTTCCAAGAGACCCAGTACTTC. Protein product: CASSKVLGQFQETQYF. The chain carries TRBV21-1 and TRBJ2-5; the D call TRBD2 from the table was never checked on the DNA. TRBV21-1 is designated a pseudogene. This CDR3 is 16 amino acids long.

This chain connects TRBV29-1 to TRBJ2-2; 7 bases match TRBD1. CDR1 and CDR2 (germline): SQVTM, ANQGSEA. V lost 7 bases, J lost 2 bases, and 7 bases stayed unmatched. The CDR3 totals 14 residues. The CDR3 loop reads CSGRGTANTGELFF. The CDR3 region has the DNA TGCAGCGGAAGGGGGACAGCCAACACCGGGGAGCTGTTTTTT.

The chain joins TRBV14 to TRBJ1-3, with D possibly matching TRBD1 (5 bases). CDR1 and CDR2 from the germline V gene are SGHDN and FVKESK. This CDR3 is 14 amino acids long. The V end was cut by 1 base, the J end by 4 bases, with 8 bases between. The CDR3 protein is CASSQGGKGNTIYF. CDR3 nucleotide sequence: TGTGCCAGCAGCCAAGGGGGGAAAGGAAACACCATATATTTT. The entire variable domain, with the rest obtained from reference TRBV14 and TRBJ1-3, is as follows: EAGVTQFPSHSVIEKGQTVTLRCDPISGHDNLYWYRRVMGKEIKFLLHFVKESKQDESGMPNNRFLAERTGGTYSTLKVQPAELEDSGVYFCASSQGGKGNTIYFGEGSWLTVV.

CDR3 protein: CASSQELTGVVTGELFF. The CDR3 bases are TGTGCCAGCAGCCAAGAATTAACGGGTGTAGTCACCGGGGAGCTGTTTTTT. V and J are TRBV14 and TRBJ2-2; D ambiguous. Germline loops: CDR1 SGHDN, CDR2 FVKESK. The V gene lost 0 bases and the J gene lost 4 bases, with 15 bases spanning the gap. This CDR3 contains 17 residues.

This clonotype was recorded many times. The gene calls are TRBV5-6 and TRBJ2-3; D tentatively reads TRBD1 or TRBD2 (5 bases each). This CDR3 has 15 amino acids. From germline, CDR1 is SGHDT and CDR2 YYEEEE. Trimming removed 4 bases from V and 2 bases from J, with 14 bases in between. CDR3 region: CASSQMGTFTDTQYF. The CDR3 DNA reads TGTGCCAGCAGCCAAATGGGGACCTTCACAGATACGCAGTATTTT.

This chain links TRBV29-1 with TRBJ2-5; the match to TRBD2 covers 13 bases. CDR1 is SQVTM and CDR2 is ANQGSEA in the germline V gene. This CDR3 contains 13 residues. J gave up 5 bases and V 6 bases, and 3 bases lay outside the gene matches. CDR3 region: CSVRTSGSETQYF. The CDR3 nucleotides read TGCAGCGTCAGGACTAGCGGGAGTGAGACCCAGTACTTC. Filled out from reference TRBV29-1 and TRBJ2-5, the complete variable domain reads SAVISQKPSRDICQRGTSLTIQCQVDSQVTMMFWYRQQPGQSLTLIATANQGSEATYESGFVIDKFPISRPNLTFSTLTVSNMSPEDSSIYLCSVRTSGSETQYFGPGTRLLVL.

This chain links TRBV6-5 with TRBJ2-7; 8 nucleotides agree with TRBD2. V was clipped by 5 bases and J by 3 bases; unmatched bases: 12. Per germline, CDR1 MNHEY and CDR2 SVGAGI. The CDR3 loop spans 16 amino acids. The CDR3 DNA sequence: TGTGCCAGCAGTCCCCGGGGTAGCGGGGTGGTCTACGAGCAGTACTTC. Its protein product is CASSPRGSGVVYEQYF.

This clonotype was recorded at least ten times. This chain uses TRBV29-1 with TRBJ2-2, with 7 bases that match TRBD1. Trimming at V came to 6 bases and at J to 1 base, leaving 5 bases not matched to a gene. This CDR3 has 14 residues. Germline V gives CDR1 SQVTM, CDR2 ANQGSEA. The CDR3 region is CSVRQGGNTGELFF. Here the CDR3 DNA reads TGCAGCGTACGACAGGGTGGGAACACCGGGGAGCTGTTTTTT.

At least ten counts were recorded for this clonotype. The V and J genes are TRBV2 and TRBJ2-2; 9 positions agree with TRBD1. CDR3 length: 15 residues. V was clipped by 10 bases and J by 4 bases; unmatched bases: 10. Germline V gene sequence: CDR1 SNHLY, CDR2 FYNNEI. CDR3 residues: CATPGQGIATGELFF. The DNA of the CDR3 is TGTGCCACCCCGGGACAGGGAATCGCCACCGGGGAGCTGTTTTTT.

This clonotype was recorded a few times. The chain recombines TRBV20-1 with TRBJ2-3; weak D call: TRBD2 (6 bases). Germline V gene lookup returns CDR1 DFQATT and CDR2 SNEGSKA (reference sequence). The CDR3 runs 15 residues. The V and J ends lost 3 bases and 3 bases respectively, with 16 bases between them. The DNA of the CDR3 is TGCAGTGCTAGTACTAGCTCGTTGGGAACAGATACGCAGTATTTT. Protein product: CSASTSSLGTDTQYF.